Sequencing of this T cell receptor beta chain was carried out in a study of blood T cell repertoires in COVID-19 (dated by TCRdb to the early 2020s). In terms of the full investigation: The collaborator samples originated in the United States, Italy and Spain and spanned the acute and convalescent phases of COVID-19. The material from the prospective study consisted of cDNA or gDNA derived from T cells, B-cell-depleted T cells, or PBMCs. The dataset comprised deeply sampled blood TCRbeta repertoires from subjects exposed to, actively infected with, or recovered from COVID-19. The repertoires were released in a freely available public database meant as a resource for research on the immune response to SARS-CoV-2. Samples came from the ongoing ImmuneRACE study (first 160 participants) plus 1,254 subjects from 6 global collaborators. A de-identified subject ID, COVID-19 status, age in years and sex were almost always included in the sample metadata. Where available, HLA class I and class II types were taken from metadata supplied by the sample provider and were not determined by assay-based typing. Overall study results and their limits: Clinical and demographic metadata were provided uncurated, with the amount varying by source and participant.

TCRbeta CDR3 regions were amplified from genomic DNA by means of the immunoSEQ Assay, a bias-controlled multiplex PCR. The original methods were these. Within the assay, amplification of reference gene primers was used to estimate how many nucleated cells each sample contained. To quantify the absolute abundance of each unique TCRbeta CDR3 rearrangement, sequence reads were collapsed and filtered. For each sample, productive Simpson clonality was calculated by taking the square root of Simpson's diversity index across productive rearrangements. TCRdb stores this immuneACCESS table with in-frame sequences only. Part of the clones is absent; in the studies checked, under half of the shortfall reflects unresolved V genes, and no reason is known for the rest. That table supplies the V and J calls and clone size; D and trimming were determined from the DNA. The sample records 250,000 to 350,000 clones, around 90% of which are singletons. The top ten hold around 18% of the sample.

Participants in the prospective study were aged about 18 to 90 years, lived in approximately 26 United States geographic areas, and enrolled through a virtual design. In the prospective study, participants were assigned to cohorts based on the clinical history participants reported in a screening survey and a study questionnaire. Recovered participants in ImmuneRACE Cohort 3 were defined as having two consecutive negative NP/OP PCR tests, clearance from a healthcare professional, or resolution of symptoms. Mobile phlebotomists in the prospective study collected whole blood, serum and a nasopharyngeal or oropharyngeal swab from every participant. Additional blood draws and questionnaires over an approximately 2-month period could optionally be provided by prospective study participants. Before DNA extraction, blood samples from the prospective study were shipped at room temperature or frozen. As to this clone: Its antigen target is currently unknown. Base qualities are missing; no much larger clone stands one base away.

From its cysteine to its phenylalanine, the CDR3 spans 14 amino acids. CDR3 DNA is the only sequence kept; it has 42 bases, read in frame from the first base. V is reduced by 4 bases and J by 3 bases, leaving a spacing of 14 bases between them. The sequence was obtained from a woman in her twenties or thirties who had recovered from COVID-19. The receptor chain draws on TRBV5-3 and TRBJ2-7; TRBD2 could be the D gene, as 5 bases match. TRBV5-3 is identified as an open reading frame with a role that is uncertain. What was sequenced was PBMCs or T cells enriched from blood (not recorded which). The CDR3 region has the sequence CARSPELVGYEQYF. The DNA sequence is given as TGTGCCAGAAGCCCTGAACTAGTCGGCTACGAGCAGTACTTC.